This T cell receptor beta chain was sequenced in a study of spatial heterogeneity in lung cancer. Study in general: Alpha-chain sequences were consistently detected less often than beta-chain sequences. Averaged across combinations, each unique TCR and UMI pairing appeared more than ten times in raw reads, which were uncorrected.

Stated time point: blood at routine non-recurrence follow-up after resection. In each case, whole RNA from tumor, nontumor lung or frozen PBMC was sequenced unsorted. This CDR3 comprises 20 residues. The germline gives CDR1 LGHDT, CDR2 YNNKEL (reference sequence). TCRdb passed the 5' RACE reads through MiXCR, listing each CDR3 protein once. This repertoire shows about 52,000 distinct CDR3 sequences, roughly 7.4% found once; its top ten account for roughly 37%. Points on this clonotype: Mismatch with germline at one junction end may stem from a read error.

The chain employs TRBV3-1 and TRBJ2-1, with TRBD1 matching 8 bases. The TCR sequence derives from a female donor with early-stage non-small cell lung cancer. The sample here was PBMCs, taken at follow-up. The CDR3 spells CASRQDIRDRGRSSYNEQFF. CDR3 coding DNA: TGTGCCAGCAGACAAGATATACGCGACAGGGGTAGGTCCTCCTACAATGAGCAGTTCTTC.